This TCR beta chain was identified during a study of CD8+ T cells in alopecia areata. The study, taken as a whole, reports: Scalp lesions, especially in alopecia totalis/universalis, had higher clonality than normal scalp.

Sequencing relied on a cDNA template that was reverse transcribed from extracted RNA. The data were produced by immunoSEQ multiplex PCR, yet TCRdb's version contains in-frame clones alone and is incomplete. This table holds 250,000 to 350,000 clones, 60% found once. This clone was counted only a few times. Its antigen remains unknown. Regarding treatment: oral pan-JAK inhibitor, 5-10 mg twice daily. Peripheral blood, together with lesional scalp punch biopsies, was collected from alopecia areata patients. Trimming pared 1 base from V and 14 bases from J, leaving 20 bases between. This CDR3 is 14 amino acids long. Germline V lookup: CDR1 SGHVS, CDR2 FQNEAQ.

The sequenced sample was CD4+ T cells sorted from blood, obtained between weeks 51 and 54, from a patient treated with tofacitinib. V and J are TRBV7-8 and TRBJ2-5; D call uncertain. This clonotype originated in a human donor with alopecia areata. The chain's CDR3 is CASSLGTPVTDPYF. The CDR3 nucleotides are TGTGCCAGCAGCTTAGGAACCCCGGTTACGGATCCATACTTC.